This entry features one T cell receptor (beta chain) sequence. This sample was taken from a study of blood T cell repertoires in COVID-19. This CDR3 contains 16 residues. Trimming removed 4 bases at V and 6 bases at J, with 22 bases between. TCRdb's table, derived via immunoSEQ multiplex PCR, lists solely in-frame clones and lacks some. Among about 87,000 clones listed, around 75% were seen once. The chain carries TRBV23-1 and TRBJ2-7; weak D call: TRBD1 (6 bases). TRBV23-1 is labeled an ORF, and its function is uncertain. This receptor was identified in a woman in her forties or fifties with acute or convalescent COVID-19. The sequenced material came from peripheral blood. CDR3 nucleotides: TGCGCCAGCAGTCGCATTCGGTGGCAGGGGCGCGTCGAGCAGTACTTC. It specifies CASSRIRWQGRVEQYF.